The 11 T cell receptor beta chains listed next were all sequenced from one sample in a study of shared clonotypes between healthy human individuals. Clones were sequenced by immunoSEQ multiplex PCR, and TCRdb holds only the in-frame ones, with some missing. The repertoire holds millions of clones, with roughly 94% as singletons. Sequencing input: naive CD4+ T cells sorted from blood. As for subset: CD45RA+ positively selected. The receptors come from a man younger than 30 in good health.

Turning to this clone: Other DNA sequences in this specimen translate into the identical CDR3. V usage is TRBV7-9 and J usage is TRBJ1-1; a possible D gene is TRBD1 (5 bases). CDR3 length: 14 amino acids. The V and J ends lost 1 base and 0 bases respectively, with 6 bases between them. Per germline, CDR1 SEHNR and CDR2 FQNEAQ (reference sequence). The CDR3 region is CASSLDRLNTEAFF. The DNA for the CDR3 is TGTGCCAGCAGCTTAGACAGGTTGAACACTGAAGCTTTCTTT.

The chain employs TRBV5-1 and TRBJ2-5; D is possibly TRBD1 (6 bases). Trimming shortened V by 2 bases and J by 1 base, and 9 bases separated the two germline ends. The CDR3 sequence is 14 residues long. CDR1 SGHRS and CDR2 YFSETQ come from the germline V gene. The CDR3 coding sequence is TGCGCCAGCAGCTTCAGGGGCCCCCAAGAGACCCAGTACTTC. It translates to CASSFRGPQETQYF.

CDR3 sequence: CASSGRDRNEKLFF. The CDR3 DNA reads as TGTGCCAGCAGCGGCCGGGACAGGAATGAAAAACTGTTTTTT. The genes are TRBV9 and TRBJ1-4, with 8 positions matching TRBD1. The CDR3 spans 14 residues. Per germline, CDR1 SGDLS and CDR2 YYNGEE. The V gene end was trimmed by 3 bases and the J gene end by 5 bases; junction bases not matched to a gene: 3.

A remark on this clone: Other DNA sequences from this sample encode an identical CDR3 as well. The chain is built from TRBV9 and TRBJ1-5; D may be TRBD1 (5 bases). The length of the CDR3 is 13 residues. The germline V gene encodes CDR1 SGDLS and CDR2 YYNGEE. The V end lost 0 bases, the J end lost 6 bases, and 7 bases lay between the germline ends. CDR3 region: CASSVAGGQPQHF. CDR3 in DNA: TGTGCCAGCAGCGTAGCTGGGGGTCAGCCCCAGCATTTT.

The rearrangement links TRBV6-1 to TRBJ2-5; 9 nucleotides match TRBD1. This CDR3 has 14 amino acids. The germline gives CDR1 MNHNS, CDR2 SASEGT. V was clipped by 4 bases and J by 5 bases; unmatched bases: 5. CDR3 DNA sequence: TGTGCCAGCAGTGCCGGACAGGGGCGGGAGACCCAGTACTTC. It specifies CASSAGQGRETQYF.

The chain carries TRBV6-6 and TRBJ1-4; D possibly corresponds to TRBD1 (5 bases). This CDR3 has 14 residues. V lost 5 bases, J lost 8 bases, and 15 bases lay in between. Germline V CDR1 and CDR2: MNHNY, SVGAGI (reference sequence). CDR3 DNA: TGTGCCAGCAGTCCCTCCGCGGGGCGAGAAAAACTGTTTTTT. It is translated as CASSPSAGREKLFF.

This chain connects TRBV2 to TRBJ1-4, with D possibly being TRBD1 (5 bases). Germline lookup yields CDR1 SNHLY and CDR2 FYNNEI. V lost 1 base, J lost 6 bases, and 12 bases lay in between. The CDR3 runs to 15 residues. CDR3 in amino acids: CASSEGGRVYEKLFF. Here the CDR3 DNA reads TGTGCCAGCAGTGAAGGGGGCAGGGTTTATGAAAAACTGTTTTTT. Combining the CDR3 with reference TRBV2 and TRBJ1-4 gives the whole variable domain EPEVTQTPSHQVTQMGQEVILRCVPISNHLYFYWYRQILGQKVEFLVSFYNNEISEKSEIFDDQFSVERPDGSNFTLKIRSTKLEDSAMYFCASSEGGRVYEKLFFGSGTQLSVL.

The chain is built from TRBV7-2 and TRBJ2-3; D gene ambiguous. Germline V gene data show CDR1 as SGHTA and CDR2 as FQGNSA. The CDR3 contains 13 residues. Trimming pared 7 bases from V and 2 bases from J, leaving 10 bases between. The CDR3 protein is CASTHLYTDTQYF. The CDR3 DNA reads TGTGCCAGCACCCACCTCTACACAGATACGCAGTATTTT.

The J gene is TRBJ1-4, the V gene TRBV5-6; no reliable D call. The CDR3 has 14 residues. CDR1 and CDR2 from the germline V gene are SGHDT and YYEEEE. V was pared by 4 bases and J by 2 bases, with 9 bases between. CDR3 DNA: TGTGCCAGCAGCCTGGGCTACACTAATGAAAAACTGTTTTTT. Translated: CASSLGYTNEKLFF.

The chain uses TRBV4-1 and TRBJ2-7, with D possibly matching TRBD2 (5 bases). This CDR3 has 11 amino acids. The germline V and J ends were trimmed by 4 bases and 10 bases, with 11 bases remaining between them. Germline V lookup: CDR1 MGHRA, CDR2 YSYEKL. CDR3 residues: CASSLGELQYF. The CDR3 DNA sequence: TGCGCCAGCAGCCTCGGGGAGCTCCAGTACTTC.

Here the CDR3 reads CASSQTGGTSYEQYF. Written as DNA, the CDR3 is TGTGCCAGTAGTCAGACAGGGGGGACCTCCTACGAGCAGTACTTC. The chain uses TRBV19 and TRBJ2-7; 9 positions agree with TRBD1. Trimming at V came to 5 bases and at J to 0 bases, leaving 5 bases not matched to a gene. The CDR3 is 15 residues long. Germline CDR1 reads LNHDA; CDR2 reads SQIVND (reference sequence).